The source of this T cell receptor (beta chain) is a study of blood T cells in healthy people across ages. The CDR3 loop spans 14 amino acids. CDR1 and CDR2 from the germline V gene are SNHLY and FYNNEI. V dropped 1 base and J dropped 7 bases, with 13 bases sitting between them. This clonotype has just one count. A much larger clone is a single base away; this may be a read error. A second PCR, run for roughly 7 to 12 cycles, used a sample-barcoded 5' primer plus a J-beta primer mix. Using its own MiXCR run on the 5' RACE reads, TCRdb lists one record per CDR3 protein. Altogether 700,000 to 900,000 distinct CDR3 sequences are present, about a quarter being singletons, with the ten largest covering around 2.9%. The sample also formed part of further work on T cells of mothers and their children.

The rearrangement links TRBV2 to TRBJ2-5, with D possibly TRBD1 on 6 matching bases. The sequence came from a boy younger than 18 in good health. The sample comprised blood. CDR3 sequence (DNA): TGTGCCAGCAGTGAAGTAGGCAGGGGCGTGACCCAGTACTTC. Its translation: CASSEVGRGVTQYF.